This T cell receptor (beta chain) emerged from a study of blood T cell repertoires in COVID-19. For the study at large: Samples of COVID-19 (acute and convalescent) were obtained from the United States, Italy and Spain. T cells, B-cell-depleted T cells, or PBMCs provided the cDNA or gDNA that served as material.

The Seattle site enrolled patients during active infection and followed them longitudinally. This CDR3 is 18 amino acids long. The V segment lost 3 bases and the J segment 3 bases; nucleotides outside the gene matches: 17. Germline assignment: CDR1 SGHRS and CDR2 YFSETQ. Original processing methods: Reference gene primer amplification gave estimated nucleated cell counts. The protocol was immunoSEQ multiplex PCR, while the TCRdb copy is restricted to in-frame clones and leaves out a portion. For V, J and clone size, that table is used; D and trimming come from the DNA. The table has approximately 300,000 clones, 90% seen once.

The sequence derives from a woman in her thirties or forties with COVID-19, enrolled during active disease. Material: peripheral blood. The chain links TRBV5-1 to TRBJ2-7; 8 bases are shared with TRBD1. DNA for the CDR3: TGCGCCAGCAGCTCCTCACGATTCAGGACAGGGACAAACTACGAGCAGTACTTC. Protein: CASSSSRFRTGTNYEQYF.